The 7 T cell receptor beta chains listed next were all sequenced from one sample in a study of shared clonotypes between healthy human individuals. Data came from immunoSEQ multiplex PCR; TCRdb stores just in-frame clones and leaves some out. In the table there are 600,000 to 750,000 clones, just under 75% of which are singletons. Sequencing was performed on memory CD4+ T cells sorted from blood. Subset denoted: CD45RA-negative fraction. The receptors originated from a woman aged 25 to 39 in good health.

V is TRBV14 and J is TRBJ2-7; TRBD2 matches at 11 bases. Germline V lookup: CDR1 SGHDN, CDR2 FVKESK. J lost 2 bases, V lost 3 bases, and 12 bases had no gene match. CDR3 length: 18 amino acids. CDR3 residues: CASSQDRTSGPRTYEQYF. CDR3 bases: TGTGCCAGCAGCCAGGATAGGACTAGCGGGCCCCGTACCTACGAGCAGTACTTC.

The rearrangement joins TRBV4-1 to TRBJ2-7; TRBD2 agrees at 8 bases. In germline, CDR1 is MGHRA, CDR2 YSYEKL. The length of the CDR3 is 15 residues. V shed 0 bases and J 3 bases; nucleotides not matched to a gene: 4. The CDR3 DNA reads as TGCGCCAGCAGCCAAGATCGAGCGGGAGTCTACGAGCAGTACTTC. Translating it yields CASSQDRAGVYEQYF.

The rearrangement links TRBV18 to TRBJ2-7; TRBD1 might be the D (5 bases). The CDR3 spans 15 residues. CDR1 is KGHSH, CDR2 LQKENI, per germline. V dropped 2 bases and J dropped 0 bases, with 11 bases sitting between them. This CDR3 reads CASSPTGRPSYEQYF. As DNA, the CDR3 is TGTGCCAGCTCACCAACAGGCAGACCCTCCTACGAGCAGTACTTC.

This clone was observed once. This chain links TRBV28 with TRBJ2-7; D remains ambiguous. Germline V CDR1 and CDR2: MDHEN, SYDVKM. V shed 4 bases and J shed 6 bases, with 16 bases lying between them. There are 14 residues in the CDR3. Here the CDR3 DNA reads TGTGCCAGCAGTTCCTCCCCGGTTTACGGCGAGCAGTACTTC. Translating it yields CASSSSPVYGEQYF.

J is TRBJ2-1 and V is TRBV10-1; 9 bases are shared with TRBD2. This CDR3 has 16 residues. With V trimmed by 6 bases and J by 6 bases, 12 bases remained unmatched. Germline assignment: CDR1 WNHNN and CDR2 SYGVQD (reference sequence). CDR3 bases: TGCGCCAGCAGCACCCGAGGGCTAGCGGGGACCAATGAGCAGTTCTTC. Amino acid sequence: CASSTRGLAGTNEQFF.

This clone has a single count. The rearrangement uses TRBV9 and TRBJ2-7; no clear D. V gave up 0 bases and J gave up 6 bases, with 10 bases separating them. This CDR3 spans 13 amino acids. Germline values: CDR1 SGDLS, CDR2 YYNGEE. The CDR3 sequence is CASSVGMGSEQYF. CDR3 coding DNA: TGTGCCAGCAGCGTAGGAATGGGGTCCGAGCAGTACTTC.

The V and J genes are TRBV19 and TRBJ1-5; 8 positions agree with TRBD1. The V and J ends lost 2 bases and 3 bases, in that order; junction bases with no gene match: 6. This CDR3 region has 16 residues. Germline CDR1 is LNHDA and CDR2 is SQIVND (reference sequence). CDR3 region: CASSIISGGVNQPQHF. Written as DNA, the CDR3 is TGTGCCAGTAGTATAATTTCAGGGGGCGTCAATCAGCCCCAGCATTTT.